The 23 T cell receptor beta chains given below trace back to one sample, sequenced in a study of response to subunit inactivated influenza vaccine. TCRdb re-analysed the RT-PCR reads in MiXCR, keeping a single row per CDR3 protein. The sample records 500,000 or so distinct CDR3 sequences, 16% being singletons. The specimen was CD4+ T cells sorted from PBMCs, collected 23 to 25 months after vaccination. The receptors were gathered from a man aged 50 to 69 who received an inactivated influenza vaccine.

V usage is TRBV7-8 and J usage is TRBJ2-5, with D possibly TRBD1 on 5 matching bases. The CDR3 is 14 amino acids. The V end was cut by 7 bases, the J end by 7 bases, with 19 bases between. Germline CDR1 reads SGHVS; CDR2 reads FQNEAQ. The CDR3 is CASTSRVVRGTQYF. Written as DNA, the CDR3 is TGTGCCAGCACCTCACGGGTGGTTAGGGGGACCCAGTACTTC.

The CDR3 coding sequence is TGTGCCAGCAGCGTAGTGCAGGGCCGCGATGAGACCCAGTACTTC. This gives the protein CASSVVQGRDETQYF. The V and J genes are TRBV9 and TRBJ2-5, with D perhaps matching TRBD1 (5 bases). CDR1 and CDR2 from the germline V gene are SGDLS and YYNGEE. Between the trimmed V and J ends, which lost 0 bases and 5 bases, there was a span of 14 bases. There are 15 residues in the CDR3.

There are a few counts of this clonotype. The chain carries TRBV20-1 and TRBJ2-2, with TRBD2 identical over 9 bases. This CDR3 comprises 16 residues. The germline gives CDR1 DFQATT, CDR2 SNEGSKA (reference sequence). Trimming at V came to 0 bases and at J to 6 bases, leaving 8 bases not matched to a gene. CDR3 bases: TGCAGTGCTAGAGATAGCGCGGGAGGGGTTCCCGGGGAGCTGTTTTTT. Its protein product is CSARDSAGGVPGELFF.

The chain employs TRBV20-1 and TRBJ2-1; no firm D call. The V end lost 5 bases, the J end lost 5 bases, and 7 bases lay between the germline ends. The CDR3 has 11 amino acids. CDR1 DFQATT and CDR2 SNEGSKA come from the germline V gene (reference sequence). The CDR3 coding sequence is TGCAGTGCTGAGACACACAATGAGCAGTTCTTC. It encodes CSAETHNEQFF.

The V gene is TRBV19, the J gene TRBJ1-5; 9 bases align to TRBD1. Trimming removed 8 bases from V and 0 bases from J; junction bases left unmatched: 5. The germline CDR1 and CDR2 sequences are LNHDA and SQIVND (reference sequence). CDR3 length: 15 amino acids. CDR3 nucleotides: TGTGCCAGTGACCGGGACAGGGTTAGCAATCAGCCCCAGCATTTT. This codes for CASDRDRVSNQPQHF.

The sample holds a few counts of this clonotype. This chain uses TRBV20-1 with TRBJ2-1; possible D gene TRBD2, 6 bases. The CDR3 is 14 residues long. Germline V CDR1 and CDR2: DFQATT, SNEGSKA (reference sequence). The V end was cut by 6 bases, the J end by 4 bases, with 16 bases between. Here the CDR3 reads CSAPSHGGYNEQFF. CDR3 nucleotide sequence: TGCAGTGCCCCTTCTCACGGGGGATACAATGAGCAGTTCTTC.

A few counts support this clonotype. The chain carries TRBV7-8 and TRBJ2-7; tentative D call: TRBD1 (6 bases). V dropped 3 bases and J dropped 2 bases, with 11 bases sitting between them. This CDR3 has 14 amino acids. The germline CDR1 and CDR2 sequences are SGHVS and FQNEAQ. The CDR3 loop reads CASSFQTGPYEQYF. The CDR3 bases are TGTGCCAGCAGCTTCCAGACAGGCCCCTACGAGCAGTACTTC. Using reference TRBV7-8 and TRBJ2-7 for the parts outside the CDR3, the full variable domain is GAGVSQSPRYKVAKRGQDVALRCDPISGHVSLFWYQQALGQGPEFLTYFQNEAQLDKSGLPSDRFFAERPEGSVSTLKIQRTQQEDSAVYLCASSFQTGPYEQYFGPGTRLTVT.

V and J are TRBV20-1 and TRBJ2-5; no clear D gene. This CDR3 comprises 15 residues. Germline V gene data show CDR1 as DFQATT and CDR2 as SNEGSKA (reference sequence). Trimming took 1 base from V and 2 from J, leaving 14 bases between them. In nucleotides, the CDR3 is TGCAGTGCTAGAGCGCTCGGTCAAGGACAAGAGACCCAGTACTTC. Its translation: CSARALGQGQETQYF.

This chain connects TRBV6-2 or TRBV6-3 to TRBJ1-5; 9 nucleotides line up with TRBD1. The length of the CDR3 is 14 residues. Germline V lookup: CDR1 MNHEY, CDR2 SVGEGT. The V and J ends lost 5 bases and 5 bases, in that order; junction bases with no gene match: 4. The CDR3 nucleotides are TGTGCCAGCAGTACGGGACAGGGATATCAGCCCCAGCATTTT. Encoded protein: CASSTGQGYQPQHF.

The J gene is TRBJ2-2, the V gene TRBV7-8; 13 positions agree with TRBD2. The germline gives CDR1 SGHVS, CDR2 FQNEAQ. J was trimmed by 4 bases and V by 5 bases; bases with no gene match: 7. The CDR3 is 17 amino acids. In DNA, the CDR3 is TGTGCCAGCAGCGTACGAACTAGCGGGAGGGGCACCGGGGAGCTGTTTTTT. Translating it yields CASSVRTSGRGTGELFF.

The table lists this clonotype with a few counts. J is TRBJ2-7 and V is TRBV6-2 or TRBV6-3, with 7 bases identical to TRBD1. V dropped 4 bases and J dropped 0; count of bases not matched to a gene: 6. Germline-derived CDR1 and CDR2 are MNHEY and SVGEGT. This CDR3 has 15 amino acids. CDR3: CASSFWTGASYEQYF. The CDR3 DNA follows: TGTGCCAGCAGTTTCTGGACAGGTGCCTCCTACGAGCAGTACTTC.

In its sample, this clonotype was seen a few times. V gene TRBV20-1 combines with J gene TRBJ2-3; no clear D gene. The CDR3 totals 12 residues. CDR1 is DFQATT and CDR2 is SNEGSKA in the germline V gene (reference sequence). V was clipped by 8 bases and J by 0 bases, with 9 bases between them. For the CDR3, the DNA is TGCAGTACTACTTCTAGCACAGATACGCAGTATTTT. Protein product: CSTTSSTDTQYF.

This clonotype was counted a few times. The chain uses TRBV12-3 or TRBV12-4 and TRBJ2-7, with D perhaps TRBD1 (7 bases). This CDR3 comprises 14 residues. With 4 bases removed from V and 6 bases from J, the gap between germline ends came to 16 bases. CDR3 residues: CASSSQGGWGEQYF. The CDR3 DNA follows: TGTGCCAGCAGTTCTCAGGGGGGCTGGGGCGAGCAGTACTTC.

This clonotype has a handful of counts. The chain uses TRBV10-2 and TRBJ1-2, with 7 bases matching TRBD1. J gave up 4 bases and V 3 bases, and 14 bases lay outside the gene matches. There are 17 residues in the CDR3. Germline V lookup: CDR1 WSHSY, CDR2 SAAADI. CDR3 bases: TGCGCCAGCAGTGATATCCGGGTCCGACAGGGTGGCTATGGCTACACCTTC. It specifies CASSDIRVRQGGYGYTF.

The genes are TRBV29-1 and TRBJ2-1; 11 nucleotides line up with TRBD2. There are 14 residues in the CDR3. From germline, CDR1 is SQVTM and CDR2 ANQGSEA. With 8 bases clipped from V and 9 bases from J, the junction kept 12 bases outside the gene matches. The CDR3 spells CSISGTSGGAEQFF. CDR3 bases: TGCAGCATTTCCGGGACTAGCGGCGGGGCTGAGCAGTTCTTC.

Worth noting for this clonotype: A much larger clone sits a single nucleotide away, making a read error possible. This sequence joins TRBV5-6 and TRBJ2-7; a weak D match, TRBD1 (5 bases). Trimming took 4 bases from V and 1 from J, leaving 12 bases between them. The CDR3 consists of 14 residues. CDR1 and CDR2 (germline): SGHDT, YYEEEE. CDR3 sequence: CASSIIGDSYEQYF. The CDR3 DNA reads TGTGCCAGCAGCATCATAGGGGATTCCTACGAGCAGTACTTC.

This chain links TRBV3-1 with TRBJ2-2; D is uncertain. V dropped 4 bases and J dropped 9 bases, with 6 bases sitting between them. The length of the CDR3 is 11 residues. Germline V gene lookup returns CDR1 LGHDT and CDR2 YNNKEL (reference sequence). CDR3 sequence (DNA): TGTGCCAGCAGCCCGGGTTGGGAGCTGTTTTTT. It codes for CASSPGWELFF.

J is TRBJ2-7 and V is TRBV6-2 or TRBV6-3; TRBD1 might be the D (5 bases). The V gene's germline CDR1 is MNHEY and CDR2 SVGEGT. CDR3 length: 13 residues. With 3 bases removed from V and 4 bases from J, the gap between germline ends came to 10 bases. In DNA form, the CDR3 reads TGTGCCAGCAGTTATTCAGGGCGGTACGAGCAGTACTTC. Translation: CASSYSGRYEQYF.

V is TRBV6-1 and J is TRBJ2-7, with 13 bases fitting TRBD2. The CDR3 spans 13 residues. Germline V gene data show CDR1 as MNHNS and CDR2 as SASEGT. J lost 4 bases, V lost 11 bases, and 5 bases had no gene match. CDR3 region: CAVRTSGSYEQYF. The DNA of the CDR3 is TGTGCCGTAAGGACTAGCGGGAGTTACGAGCAGTACTTC.

This clonotype was counted only a few times. The V call is TRBV6-1, the J call TRBJ2-2; TRBD2 matches 7 bases. CDR3 length: 15 amino acids. The germline V gene has CDR1 MNHNS and CDR2 SASEGT. V shed 8 bases, J shed 6 bases, and the junction held 12 bases outside the gene matches. The chain's CDR3 is CASQGRGSRAGELFF. The CDR3 DNA follows: TGTGCCAGCCAAGGGCGGGGGTCGCGGGCCGGGGAGCTGTTTTTT.

This sequence joins TRBV6-5 and TRBJ2-1, with D perhaps being TRBD1 or TRBD2 (5 bases each). This CDR3 is 12 amino acids long. CDR1 is MNHEY, CDR2 SVGAGI, per germline. Trimming removed 6 bases at V and 13 bases at J, with 16 bases between. CDR3 protein: CASSYNLRDQFF. CDR3 DNA sequence: TGTGCCAGCAGCTATAATCTCAGGGACCAGTTCTTC.

This chain uses TRBV5-6 with TRBJ2-1; TRBD2 is a possible D gene (7 bases). The CDR3 length is 14 residues. V was shortened by 1 base and J by 9 bases, with 14 bases between the two germline ends. Looked up from germline, CDR1 is SGHDT and CDR2 is YYEEEE. The CDR3 loop is CASSLMGGRGEQFF. DNA for the CDR3: TGTGCCAGCAGCTTGATGGGGGGGCGGGGTGAGCAGTTCTTC.

In this sample, this clonotype turned up a few times. This rearrangement joins TRBV6-5 to TRBJ2-7; the match to TRBD1 covers 9 bases. The CDR3 covers 15 residues. The V gene's germline CDR1 is MNHEY and CDR2 SVGAGI. Trimming removed 4 bases from V and 1 base from J; junction bases left unmatched: 5. This CDR3 reads CASSWDRDSSYEQYF. The CDR3 coding sequence is TGTGCCAGCAGTTGGGACAGGGACTCATCCTACGAGCAGTACTTC.